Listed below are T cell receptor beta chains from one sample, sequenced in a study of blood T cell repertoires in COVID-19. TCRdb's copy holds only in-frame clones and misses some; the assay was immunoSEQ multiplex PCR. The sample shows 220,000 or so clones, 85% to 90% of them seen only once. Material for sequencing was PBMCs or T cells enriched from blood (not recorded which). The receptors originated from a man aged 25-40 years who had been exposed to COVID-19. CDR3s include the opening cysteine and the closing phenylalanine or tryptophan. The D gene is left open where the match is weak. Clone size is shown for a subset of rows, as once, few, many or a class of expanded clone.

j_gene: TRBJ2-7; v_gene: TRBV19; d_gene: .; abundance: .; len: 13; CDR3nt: TGTGCCAGTAGTATCAGGGTGGGGTACGAGCAGTACTTC; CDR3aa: CASSIRVGYEQYF
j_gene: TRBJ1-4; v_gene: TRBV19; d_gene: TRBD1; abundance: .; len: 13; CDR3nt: TGTGCCACCGGGACAGCCGCTAATGAAAAACTGTTTTTT; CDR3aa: CATGTAANEKLFF
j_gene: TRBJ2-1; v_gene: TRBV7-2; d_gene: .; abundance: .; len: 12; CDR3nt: TGTGCCAGCAGCCCGACAGAAAGTGAGCAGTTCTTC; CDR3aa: CASSPTESEQFF
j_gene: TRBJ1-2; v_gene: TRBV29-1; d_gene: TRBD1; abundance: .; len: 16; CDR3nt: TGCAGCGTCCCAGGCTCCGGGACAGGGGCTTTCTATGGCTACACCTTC; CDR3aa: CSVPGSGTGAFYGYTF
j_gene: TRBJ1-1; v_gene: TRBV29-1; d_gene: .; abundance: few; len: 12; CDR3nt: TGCAGCGTTGCAGGTTGGGTCACTGAAGCTTTCTTT; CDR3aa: CSVAGWVTEAFF
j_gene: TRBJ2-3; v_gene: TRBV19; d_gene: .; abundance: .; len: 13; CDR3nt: TGTGCCAGTAGTATTATTAACACAGATACGCAGTATTTT; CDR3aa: CASSIINTDTQYF
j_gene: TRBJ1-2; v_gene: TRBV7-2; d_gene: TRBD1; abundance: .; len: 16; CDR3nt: TGTGCCAGCAGCTTAGAGGGACAGGGGGCTCGAGGTGGCTACACCTTC; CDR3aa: CASSLEGQGARGGYTF
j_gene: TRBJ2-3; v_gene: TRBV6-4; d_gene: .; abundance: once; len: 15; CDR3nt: TGTGCCAGCAGTGACTCTCTAGGCGACCCAGATACGCAGTATTTT; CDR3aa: CASSDSLGDPDTQYF
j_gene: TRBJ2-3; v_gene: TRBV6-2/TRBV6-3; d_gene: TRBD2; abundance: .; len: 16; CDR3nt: TGTGCCAGCAGCCTACCTTTCGGCGGGGGGGCCGATACGCAGTATTTT; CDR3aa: CASSLPFGGGADTQYF
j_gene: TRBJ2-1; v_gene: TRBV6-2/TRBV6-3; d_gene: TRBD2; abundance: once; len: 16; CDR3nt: TGTGCCAGCAGCCTCCACGGGGAGGGATCCTACAATGAGCAGTTCTTC; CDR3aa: CASSLHGEGSYNEQFF
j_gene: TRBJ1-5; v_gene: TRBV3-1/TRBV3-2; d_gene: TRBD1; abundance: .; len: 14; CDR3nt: TGTGCCAGCAGCCAAGGGACAGGGAATCAGCCCCAGCATTTT; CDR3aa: CASSQGTGNQPQHF
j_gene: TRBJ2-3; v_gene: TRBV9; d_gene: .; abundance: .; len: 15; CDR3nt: TGTGCCAGCAGCCGAGGTCCAGATAACACAGATACGCAGTATTTT; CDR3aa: CASSRGPDNTDTQYF
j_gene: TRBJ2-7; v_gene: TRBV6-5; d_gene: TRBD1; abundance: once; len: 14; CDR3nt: TGTGCCAGCGCCCGACAGGGGGGTTCTTACGAGCAGTACTTC; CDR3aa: CASARQGGSYEQYF
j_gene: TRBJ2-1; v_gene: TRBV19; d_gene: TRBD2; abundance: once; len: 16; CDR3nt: TGTGCCAGTAGGTTACTAGCGGGGGGGAACTACAATGAGCAGTTCTTC; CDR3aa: CASRLLAGGNYNEQFF
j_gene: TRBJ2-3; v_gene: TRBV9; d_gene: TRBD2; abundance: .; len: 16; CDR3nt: TGTGCCAGCACCGCCCTAACTAGCGGGGGTTTAGATACGCAGTATTTT; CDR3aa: CASTALTSGGLDTQYF
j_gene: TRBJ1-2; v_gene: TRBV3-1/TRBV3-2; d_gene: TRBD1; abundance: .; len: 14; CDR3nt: TGTGCCAGCAGCCAGATAGGGACAGGGGGTGGCTACACCTTC; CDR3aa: CASSQIGTGGGYTF
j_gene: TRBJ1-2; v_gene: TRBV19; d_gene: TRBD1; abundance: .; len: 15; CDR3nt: TGTGCCAGTAGTATATTACGCGGACAGGGCTATGGCTACACCTTC; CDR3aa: CASSILRGQGYGYTF
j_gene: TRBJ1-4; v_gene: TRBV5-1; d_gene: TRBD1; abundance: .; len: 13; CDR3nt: TGCGCCAGCAGCTTGGAGACAGGGGTCAAACTGTTTTTT; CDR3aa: CASSLETGVKLFF
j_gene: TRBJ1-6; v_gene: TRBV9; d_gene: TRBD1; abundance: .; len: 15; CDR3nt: TGTGCCAGCAGCGAGACAGGGGTTCGGGATTCACCCCTCCACTTT; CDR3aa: CASSETGVRDSPLHF
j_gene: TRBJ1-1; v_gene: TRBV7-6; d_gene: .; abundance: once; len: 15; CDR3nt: TGTGCCAGCAGCTTCAACGCGGGGGAGAACACTGAAGCTTTCTTT; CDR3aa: CASSFNAGENTEAFF
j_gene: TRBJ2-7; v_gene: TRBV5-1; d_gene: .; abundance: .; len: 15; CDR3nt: TGCGCCAGCAGCTCGGGACTCCGCGGGCCATGGGAGCAGTACTTC; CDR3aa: CASSSGLRGPWEQYF
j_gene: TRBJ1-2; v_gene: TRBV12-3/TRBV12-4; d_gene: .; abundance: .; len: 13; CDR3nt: TGTGCCAGCAGCTACAGGTTCCTATATGGCTACACCTTC; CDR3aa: CASSYRFLYGYTF
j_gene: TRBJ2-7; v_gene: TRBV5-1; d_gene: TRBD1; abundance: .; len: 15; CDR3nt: TGCGCCAGCAGCTGGGGACAGGGGTCCGTTTACGAGCAGTACTTC; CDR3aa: CASSWGQGSVYEQYF
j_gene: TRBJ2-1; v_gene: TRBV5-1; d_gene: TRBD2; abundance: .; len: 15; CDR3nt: TGCGCCAGCAGCTCACAGACTAGCGGGGGGAATGAGCAGTTCTTC; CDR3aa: CASSSQTSGGNEQFF
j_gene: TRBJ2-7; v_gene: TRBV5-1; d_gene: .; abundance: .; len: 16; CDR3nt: TGCGCCAGCAGCTTGGGAAACAGGTTAAGCTCCTACGAGCAGTACTTC; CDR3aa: CASSLGNRLSSYEQYF
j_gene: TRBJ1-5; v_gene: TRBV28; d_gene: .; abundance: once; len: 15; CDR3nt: TGTGCCAGCAGTTCCCCGCAGGGTAGGATTCAGCCCCAGCATTTT; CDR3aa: CASSSPQGRIQPQHF
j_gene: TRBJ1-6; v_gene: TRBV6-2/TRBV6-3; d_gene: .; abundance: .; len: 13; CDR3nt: TGTGCCAGCAGTCTGACAGTTAATTCACCCCTCCACTTT; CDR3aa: CASSLTVNSPLHF
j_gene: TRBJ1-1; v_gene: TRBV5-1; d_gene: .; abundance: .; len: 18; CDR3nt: TGCGCCAGCAGCCCTTCGACAGGTAATCTGGTTATGAACACTGAAGCTTTCTTT; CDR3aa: CASSPSTGNLVMNTEAFF
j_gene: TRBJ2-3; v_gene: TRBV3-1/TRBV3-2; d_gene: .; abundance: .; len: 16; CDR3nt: TGTGCCAGCAGCCAAGAAACCGGGTTAGACACAGATACGCAGTATTTT; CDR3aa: CASSQETGLDTDTQYF
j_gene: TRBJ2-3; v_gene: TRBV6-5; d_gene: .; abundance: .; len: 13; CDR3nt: TGTGCCAGCAGTTACTCCTACACAGATACGCAGTATTTT; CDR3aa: CASSYSYTDTQYF
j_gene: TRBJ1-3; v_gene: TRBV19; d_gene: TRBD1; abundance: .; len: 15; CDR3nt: TGTGCCAGTAGTATCGGACAGGGACCTGGAAACACCATATATTTT; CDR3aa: CASSIGQGPGNTIYF
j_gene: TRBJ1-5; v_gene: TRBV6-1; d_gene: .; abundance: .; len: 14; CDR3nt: TGTGCCAGCAGTGAAGGGCAGGGGACCCAGCCCCAGCATTTT; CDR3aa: CASSEGQGTQPQHF
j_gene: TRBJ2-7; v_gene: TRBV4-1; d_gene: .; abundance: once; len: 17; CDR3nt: TGCGCCAGCAGCCAAGATGAGTTCACAGGCCTTATCTACGAGCAGTACTTC; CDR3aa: CASSQDEFTGLIYEQYF
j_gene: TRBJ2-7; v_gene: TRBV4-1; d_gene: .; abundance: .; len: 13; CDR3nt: TGCGCCAGCAGCTCCACCGAGGGAGAGGAGCAGTACTTC; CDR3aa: CASSSTEGEEQYF
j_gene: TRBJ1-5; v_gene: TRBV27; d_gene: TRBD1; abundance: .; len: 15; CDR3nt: TGTGCCAGCAGTTCCTTGACAGGGGGCTATCAGCCCCAGCATTTT; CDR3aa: CASSSLTGGYQPQHF
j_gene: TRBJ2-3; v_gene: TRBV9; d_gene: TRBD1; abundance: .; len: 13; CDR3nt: TGTGCCAGCAGCCCGGACAGGGGGGATACGCAGTATTTT; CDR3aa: CASSPDRGDTQYF
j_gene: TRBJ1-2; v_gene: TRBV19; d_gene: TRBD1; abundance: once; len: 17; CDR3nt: TGTGCCAGTAGTATCTCCCGGACAGGGGGCGGCTCCTATGGCTACACCTTC; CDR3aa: CASSISRTGGGSYGYTF
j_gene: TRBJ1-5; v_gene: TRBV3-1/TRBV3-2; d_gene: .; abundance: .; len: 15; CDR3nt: TGTGCCAGCAGCGCGACAACATTGAGCAATCAGCCCCAGCATTTT; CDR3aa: CASSATTLSNQPQHF
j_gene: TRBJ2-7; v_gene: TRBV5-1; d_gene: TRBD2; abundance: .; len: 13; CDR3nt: TGCGCCAGCAGCTCGCGGGGGAACCACGAGCAGTACTTC; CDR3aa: CASSSRGNHEQYF
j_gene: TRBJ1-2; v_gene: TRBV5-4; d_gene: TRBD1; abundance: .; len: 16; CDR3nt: TGTGCCAGCAGCAGCGGGGACAGGGGGCGAGGCTATGGCTACACCTTC; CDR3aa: CASSSGDRGRGYGYTF